One TCR beta chain is described in this entry. Its antigen is unknown. Per-nucleotide qualities are absent, and no much larger clonotype sits a single base away. The CDR3 starts with the cysteine, ends with the phenylalanine, and has 16 residues. The only DNA kept is the CDR3, 48 bases in frame from the first base. Via the germline V gene, CDR1 is SGHRS and CDR2 YFSETQ. Between the V and J ends, shortened by 0 bases and 2 bases respectively, the junction contains 14 bases. This specimen belongs to a study of blood T cell repertoires in COVID-19 (dated by TCRdb to 2018 to 2020). Regarding the study in general: The collaborator samples originated in the United States, Italy and Spain and spanned the acute and convalescent phases of COVID-19. The prospective study material was composed of cDNA or gDNA derived from T cells, B-cell-depleted T cells, or PBMCs. The dataset comprised deeply sampled blood TCRbeta repertoires from subjects exposed to, actively infected with, or recovered from COVID-19. A freely available public database, intended as a resource for researchers studying the immune response to SARS-CoV-2, is where the repertoires were released. Samples were obtained from the ongoing ImmuneRACE study (first 160 participants) and from 1,000 to 1,500 subjects provided by 6 global collaborators. Nearly every sample came with metadata listing a de-identified subject ID, COVID-19 status, age in years and sex. Where available, HLA class I and class II types were taken from metadata supplied by the sample provider and were not determined by assay-based typing.

Collaborating institutions collected whole blood in K2EDTA tubes following their own protocols. For TCRbeta analysis, collaborator samples were shipped as frozen whole blood, as isolated PBMCs, or as DNA extracted from either sample type. TCRbeta CDR3 regions were amplified from genomic DNA by means of the immunoSEQ Assay, a bias-controlled multiplex PCR. Under the source paper's analysis protocol: Nucleated cell counts per sample were estimated from amplification of reference gene primers within the assay. To quantify the absolute abundance of each unique TCRbeta CDR3 rearrangement, sequence reads were collapsed and filtered. For each sample, productive Simpson clonality was calculated as the square root of Simpson's diversity index over productive rearrangements. In its TCRdb copy, this immuneACCESS table keeps in-frame sequences only and misses some clones. Where compared with another copy, unresolved V genes explain less than half of these, and the others have no known cause. V and J calls and clone size are those listed in that table; D and trimming were worked out from the DNA. The sample yields roughly 200,000 clones; around 90% were counted once. The top ten hold roughly 5.5% of the sample.

Broad study findings and their caveats: The amount of clinical and demographic metadata varied by source and participant and was provided uncurated.

The sequence came from a man aged 35-49 years with active or convalescent COVID-19. Recombination linked TRBV5-1 to TRBJ2-5; TRBD1 is a possible D gene, resting on 5 matching bases. Sequencing input: peripheral blood. The bases are TGCGCCAGCAGCTTGGCCGCCAGGGTAACTCAAGAGACCCAGTACTTC. It specifies CASSLAARVTQETQYF.